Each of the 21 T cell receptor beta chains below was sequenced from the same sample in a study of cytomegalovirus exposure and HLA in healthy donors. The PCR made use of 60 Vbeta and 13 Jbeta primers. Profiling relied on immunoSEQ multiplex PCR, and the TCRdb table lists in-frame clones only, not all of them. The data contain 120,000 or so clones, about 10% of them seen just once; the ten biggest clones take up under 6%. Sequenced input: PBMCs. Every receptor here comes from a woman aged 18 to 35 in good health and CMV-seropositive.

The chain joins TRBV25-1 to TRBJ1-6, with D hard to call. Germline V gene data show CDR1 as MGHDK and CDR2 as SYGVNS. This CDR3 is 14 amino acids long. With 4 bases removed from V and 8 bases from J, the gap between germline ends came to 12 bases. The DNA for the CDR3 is TGTGCCAGCAGTGTCGCGGGTGGGCATTCACCCCTCCACTTT. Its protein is CASSVAGGHSPLHF.

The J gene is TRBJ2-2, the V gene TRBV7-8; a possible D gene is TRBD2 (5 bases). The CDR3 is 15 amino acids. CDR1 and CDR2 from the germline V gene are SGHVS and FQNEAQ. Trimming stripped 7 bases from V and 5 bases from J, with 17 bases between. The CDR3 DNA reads TGTGCCAGCAAACTAGGGTTTGGGATGACCGGGGAGCTGTTTTTT. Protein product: CASKLGFGMTGELFF.

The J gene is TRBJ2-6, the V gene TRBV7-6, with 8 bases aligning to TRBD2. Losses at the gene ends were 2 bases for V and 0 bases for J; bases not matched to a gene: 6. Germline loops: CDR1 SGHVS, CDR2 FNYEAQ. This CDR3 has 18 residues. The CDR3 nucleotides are TGTGCCAGCAGCTTATATAGCGGGACCCTCTCTGGGGCCAACGTCCTGACTTTC. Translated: CASSLYSGTLSGANVLTF. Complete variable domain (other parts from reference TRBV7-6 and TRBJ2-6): GAGVSQSPRYKVTKRGQDVALRCDPISGHVSLYWYRQALGQGPEFLTYFNYEAQQDKSGLPNDRFSAERPEGSISTLTIQRTEQRDSAMYRCASSLYSGTLSGANVLTFGAGSRLTVL.

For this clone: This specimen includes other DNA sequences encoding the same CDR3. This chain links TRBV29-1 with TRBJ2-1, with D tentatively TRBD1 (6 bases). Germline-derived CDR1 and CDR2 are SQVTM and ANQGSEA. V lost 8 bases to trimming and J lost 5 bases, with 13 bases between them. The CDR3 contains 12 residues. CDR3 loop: CSTSPGDNEQFF. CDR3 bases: TGCAGCACGTCCCCAGGGGACAATGAGCAGTTCTTC.

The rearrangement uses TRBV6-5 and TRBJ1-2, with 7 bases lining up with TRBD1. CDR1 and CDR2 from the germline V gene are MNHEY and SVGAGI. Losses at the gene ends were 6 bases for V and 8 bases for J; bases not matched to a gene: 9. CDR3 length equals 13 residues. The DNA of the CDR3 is TGTGCCAGCAGCCTCGACAGGGCTCACGGCTACACCTTC. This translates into CASSLDRAHGYTF.

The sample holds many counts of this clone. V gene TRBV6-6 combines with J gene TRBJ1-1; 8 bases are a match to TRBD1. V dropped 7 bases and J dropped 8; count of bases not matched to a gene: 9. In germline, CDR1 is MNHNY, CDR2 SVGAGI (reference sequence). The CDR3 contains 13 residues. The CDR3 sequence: CASNRGRMEEAFF. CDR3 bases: TGTGCCAGCAACAGGGGGAGGATGGAAGAAGCTTTCTTT.

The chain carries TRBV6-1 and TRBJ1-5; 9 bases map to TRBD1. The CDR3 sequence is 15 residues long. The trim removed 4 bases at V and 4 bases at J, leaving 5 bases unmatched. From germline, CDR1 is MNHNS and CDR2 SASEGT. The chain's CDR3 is CASSGPGQGNQPQHF. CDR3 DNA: TGTGCCAGCAGTGGCCCGGGACAGGGTAATCAGCCCCAGCATTTT.

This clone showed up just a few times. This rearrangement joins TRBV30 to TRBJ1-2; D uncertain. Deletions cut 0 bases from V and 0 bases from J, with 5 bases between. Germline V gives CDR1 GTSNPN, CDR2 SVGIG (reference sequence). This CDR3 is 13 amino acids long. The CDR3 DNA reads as TGTGCCTGGAGTGTGGTAGCTAACTATGGCTACACCTTC. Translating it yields CAWSVVANYGYTF.

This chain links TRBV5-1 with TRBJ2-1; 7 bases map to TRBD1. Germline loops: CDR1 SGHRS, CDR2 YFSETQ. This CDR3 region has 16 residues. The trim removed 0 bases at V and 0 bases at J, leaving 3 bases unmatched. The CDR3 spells CASSLGQGSSYNEQFF. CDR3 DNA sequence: TGCGCCAGCAGCTTGGGACAGGGAAGCTCCTACAATGAGCAGTTCTTC.

This chain's CDR3 is CATSRRTSGRDTQYF. The CDR3 nucleotides are TGTGCCACCAGCAGACGTACTAGCGGGAGAGATACGCAGTATTTT. V is TRBV15 and J is TRBJ2-3; 11 bases agree with TRBD2. Germline values: CDR1 LNHNV, CDR2 YYDKDF (reference sequence). CDR3 length equals 15 residues. With V trimmed by 2 bases and J by 5 bases, 3 bases remained unmatched.

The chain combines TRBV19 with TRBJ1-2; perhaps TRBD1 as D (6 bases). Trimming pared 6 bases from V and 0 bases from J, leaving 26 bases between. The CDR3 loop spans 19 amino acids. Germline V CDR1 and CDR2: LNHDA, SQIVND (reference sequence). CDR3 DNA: TGTGCCAGTAGACGGAGAGAGAATCAACAGGGAAGTGCTAACTATGGCTACACCTTC. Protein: CASRRRENQQGSANYGYTF.

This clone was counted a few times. CDR3 bases: TGTGCCAGCAGTGAATTTGTGGGAGTAGGAGGGAATGAGCAGTTCTTC. Residues: CASSEFVGVGGNEQFF. The chain joins TRBV25-1 to TRBJ2-1, with D tentatively TRBD2 (6 bases). The V end was cut by 1 base, the J end by 7 bases, with 17 bases between. Per the germline V gene, CDR1 is MGHDK and CDR2 is SYGVNS. The CDR3 is 16 residues long.

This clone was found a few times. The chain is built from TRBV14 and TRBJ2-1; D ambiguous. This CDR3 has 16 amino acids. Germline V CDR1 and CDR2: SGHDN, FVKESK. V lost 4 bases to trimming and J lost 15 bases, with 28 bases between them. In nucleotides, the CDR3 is TGTGCCAGCAGCCCTCGAGTTTCTGAGGTCCAATCAACCGGGTTCTTC. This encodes CASSPRVSEVQSTGFF.

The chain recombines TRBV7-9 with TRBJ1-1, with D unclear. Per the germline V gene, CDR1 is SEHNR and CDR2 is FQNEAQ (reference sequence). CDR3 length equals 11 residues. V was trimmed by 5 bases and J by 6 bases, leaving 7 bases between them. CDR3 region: CASSRVAEAFF. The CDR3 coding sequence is TGTGCCAGCAGCCGAGTGGCTGAAGCTTTCTTT.

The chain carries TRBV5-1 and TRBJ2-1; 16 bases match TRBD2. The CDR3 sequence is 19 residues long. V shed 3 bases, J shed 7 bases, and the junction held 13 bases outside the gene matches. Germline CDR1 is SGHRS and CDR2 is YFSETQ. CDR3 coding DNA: TGCGCCAGCAGCTGGGGACTAGCGGGAGGGGGGAACGGAGGGAATGAGCAGTTCTTC. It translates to CASSWGLAGGGNGGNEQFF.

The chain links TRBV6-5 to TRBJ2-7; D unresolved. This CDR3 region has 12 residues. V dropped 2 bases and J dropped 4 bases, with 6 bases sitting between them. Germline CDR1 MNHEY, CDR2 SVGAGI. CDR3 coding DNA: TGTGCCAGCAGTTACGACTCTTACGAGCAGTACTTC. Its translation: CASSYDSYEQYF.

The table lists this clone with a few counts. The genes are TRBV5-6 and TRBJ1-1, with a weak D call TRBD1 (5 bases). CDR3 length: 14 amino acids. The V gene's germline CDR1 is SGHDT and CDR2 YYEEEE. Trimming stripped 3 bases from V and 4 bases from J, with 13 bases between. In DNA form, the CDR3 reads TGTGCCAGCAGCTCTATTACAGGTCCCACTGAAGCTTTCTTT. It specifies CASSSITGPTEAFF.

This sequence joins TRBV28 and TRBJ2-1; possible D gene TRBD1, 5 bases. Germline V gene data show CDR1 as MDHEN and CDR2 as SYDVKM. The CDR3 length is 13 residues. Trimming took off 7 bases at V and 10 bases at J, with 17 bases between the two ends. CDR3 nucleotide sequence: TGTGCCAGCATTAGAGACAGTCCCAAGGAGCAGTTCTTC. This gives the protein CASIRDSPKEQFF.

This CDR3 reads CASSSQAGMNTEAFF. CDR3 bases: TGTGCCAGCAGCAGTCAGGCAGGGATGAACACTGAAGCTTTCTTT. This chain uses TRBV7-2 with TRBJ1-1; D possibly corresponds to TRBD1 (5 bases). CDR1 and CDR2 from the germline V gene are SGHTA and FQGNSA. Trimming removed 5 bases at V and 0 bases at J, with 13 bases between. The CDR3 loop spans 15 amino acids.

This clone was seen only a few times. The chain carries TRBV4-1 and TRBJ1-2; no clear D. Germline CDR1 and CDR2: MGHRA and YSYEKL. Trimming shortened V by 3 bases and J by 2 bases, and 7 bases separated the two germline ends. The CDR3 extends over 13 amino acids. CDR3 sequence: CASSQQKNYGYTF. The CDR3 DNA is TGCGCCAGCAGCCAGCAGAAAAACTATGGCTACACCTTC.

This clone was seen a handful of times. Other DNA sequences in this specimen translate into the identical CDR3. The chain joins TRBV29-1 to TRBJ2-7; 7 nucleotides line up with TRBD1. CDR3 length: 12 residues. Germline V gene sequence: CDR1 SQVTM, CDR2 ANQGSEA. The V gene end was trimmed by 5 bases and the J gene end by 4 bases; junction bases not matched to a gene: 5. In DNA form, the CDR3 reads TGCAGCGTTAGACAGGGAGATTACGAGCAGTACTTC. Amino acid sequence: CSVRQGDYEQYF.